The 18 T cell receptor beta chains below come from one sample, sequenced in a study of shared clonotypes between healthy human individuals. Sequencing used immunoSEQ multiplex PCR; TCRdb keeps in-frame clones, though not all of them. The sample lists about 2 million clones; about 95% were seen once. It was CD45RO-negative cells, positively selected for CCR7, that made up naive CD8 cells, with terminally differentiated effector memory CD45RA+ cells excluded. The sequencing sample was made of naive CD8+ T cells sorted from blood. Every receptor here comes from a man aged 18 to 29 in good health.

This chain joins TRBV4-1 and TRBJ2-7, with TRBD1 identical over 7 bases. Germline lookup yields CDR1 MGHRA and CDR2 YSYEKL. V gave up 2 bases and J gave up 7 bases; unmatched junction bases: 8. The CDR3 has 14 amino acids. The chain's CDR3 is CASSQWTGMREQYF. The CDR3 coding sequence is TGCGCCAGCAGCCAATGGACAGGTATGAGGGAGCAGTACTTC.

In this sample, this clone turned up once. The rearrangement joins TRBV5-6 to TRBJ2-1; possibly TRBD1 for D (5 bases). CDR1 is SGHDT and CDR2 is YYEEEE in the germline V gene. V was pared by 1 base and J by 2 bases, with 13 bases between. The CDR3 extends over 16 amino acids. The CDR3 region is CASSLFSQGPYNEQFF. CDR3 sequence (DNA): TGTGCCAGCAGCTTGTTTAGTCAGGGTCCCTACAATGAGCAGTTCTTC.

This clone was picked up one time. This chain uses TRBV9 with TRBJ2-5; 10 bases agree with TRBD1. The CDR3 spans 16 residues. Germline assignment: CDR1 SGDLS and CDR2 YYNGEE. The V segment lost 4 bases and the J segment 4 bases; nucleotides outside the gene matches: 10. This chain's CDR3 is CASSLTGGAVGETQYF. The CDR3 DNA sequence: TGTGCCAGCAGCTTGACAGGGGGCGCGGTGGGAGAGACCCAGTACTTC.

The chain has TRBV21-1 and TRBJ2-2; TRBD2, the table's D call, lacks a check against the DNA. TRBV21-1 is listed as a pseudogene. The CDR3 has 16 residues. CDR3 sequence: CASSVRLADNTGELFF. CDR3 nucleotides: TGTGCCAGCAGCGTCCGACTAGCGGATAACACCGGGGAGCTGTTTTTT.

For this clone: Other DNA sequences in the same sample also yield this CDR3. The chain has TRBV10-1 and TRBJ2-5; D gene unclear. The germline V and J ends were trimmed by 3 bases and 0 bases, with 5 bases remaining between them. The CDR3 contains 13 residues. CDR1 and CDR2 (germline): WNHNN, SYGVQD (reference sequence). The CDR3, as DNA: TGCGCCAGCAGTGAAGGCAACCAAGAGACCCAGTACTTC. This gives the protein CASSEGNQETQYF.

The CDR3 DNA reads TGCGCCAGCAAGGACGGCCGGGGGACTTACAATGAGCAGTTCTTC. Amino acid sequence: CASKDGRGTYNEQFF. The genes are TRBV5-1 and TRBJ2-1; the D gene is possibly TRBD2 (6 bases). Per the germline V gene, CDR1 is SGHRS and CDR2 is YFSETQ. This CDR3 spans 15 amino acids. V was shortened by 6 bases and J by 4 bases, with 17 bases between the two germline ends. Based on the CDR3 plus reference TRBV5-1 and TRBJ2-1, the full variable domain is KAGVTQTPRYLIKTRGQQVTLSCSPISGHRSVSWYQQTPGQGLQFLFEYFSETQRNKGNFPGRFSGRQFSNSRSEMNVSTLELGDSALYLCASKDGRGTYNEQFFGPGTRLTVL.

This sequence joins TRBV4-3 and TRBJ2-1; 7 bases align to TRBD2. The CDR3 contains 16 residues. Germline CDR1 and CDR2: LGHNA and YSLEER. Trimming took 0 bases from V and 4 from J; bases not matched to a gene: 6. The CDR3 sequence is CASSQDTLALYNEQFF. CDR3 in DNA: TGCGCCAGCAGCCAAGATACACTAGCGTTATACAATGAGCAGTTCTTC.

The chain couples TRBV30 to TRBJ2-1; tentative D call: TRBD1 (6 bases). CDR1 is GTSNPN and CDR2 is SVGIG in the germline V gene (reference sequence). The CDR3 spans 19 residues. V dropped 1 base and J dropped 7 bases, with 29 bases sitting between them. CDR3 sequence reads: CAWSGGGRAGQFFGNEQFF. DNA of the CDR3: TGTGCCTGGAGTGGAGGGGGTCGGGCAGGGCAATTTTTCGGGAATGAGCAGTTCTTC.

The sample holds a few counts of this clone. V and J are TRBV5-6 and TRBJ1-6; D is uncertain. V was cut by 2 bases and J by 12 bases, with 9 bases left in between. CDR1 is SGHDT, CDR2 YYEEEE, per germline. The CDR3 is 12 amino acids. This chain's CDR3 is CASSLEAGPLHF. DNA for the CDR3: TGTGCCAGCAGCTTAGAGGCTGGACCCCTCCACTTT.

This clone occurred a few times. In DNA, the CDR3 is TGTGCCAGCAGTTTCGGGGACCGCAGGCGAGAGACCCAGTACTTC. Translation: CASSFGDRRRETQYF. The chain links TRBV27 to TRBJ2-5; either TRBD1 or TRBD2 may fit D (5 bases each). V lost 3 bases to trimming and J lost 4 bases, with 15 bases between them. Germline V gives CDR1 MNHEY, CDR2 SMNVEV (reference sequence). This CDR3 has 15 amino acids.

The gene calls are TRBV25-1 and TRBJ2-3; D possibly matches TRBD1 or TRBD2 (6 bases each). Trimming removed 4 bases at V and 3 bases at J, with 11 bases between. The germline V gene has CDR1 MGHDK and CDR2 SYGVNS. The CDR3 consists of 14 residues. The CDR3 protein is CASSGRGRTDTQYF. For the CDR3, the DNA is TGTGCCAGCAGTGGACGGGGGCGGACAGATACGCAGTATTTT.

The chain's CDR3 is CASSPLAASYEQYF. The CDR3 DNA reads as TGCGCCAGCAGCCCGTTGGCAGCTTCCTACGAGCAGTACTTC. The chain joins TRBV4-1 to TRBJ2-7; no reliable D call. CDR3 length: 14 amino acids. Germline assignment: CDR1 MGHRA and CDR2 YSYEKL. V was trimmed by 4 bases and J by 1 base, leaving 11 bases between them.

This sequence joins TRBV13 and TRBJ2-1, with 9 positions matching TRBD2. The germline gives CDR1 PRHDT, CDR2 FYEKMQ (reference sequence). This CDR3 has 15 amino acids. Germline trimming cut 1 base from V and 4 bases from J; bases unmatched to any gene: 2. The CDR3 reads CASSLVAGVYNEQFF. CDR3 bases: TGTGCCAGCAGCTTAGTAGCGGGAGTGTACAATGAGCAGTTCTTC.

The CDR3 DNA sequence: TGTGCCAGTAGTGCAGGACAGCAAACCTACGAGCAGTACTTC. Protein sequence: CASSAGQQTYEQYF. The chain employs TRBV19 and TRBJ2-7, with D possibly being TRBD1 (6 bases). Germline V CDR1 and CDR2: LNHDA, SQIVND (reference sequence). The CDR3 has 14 residues. V was cut by 5 bases and J by 2 bases, with 13 bases left in between. Full variable domain (remainder filled in from reference TRBV19 and TRBJ2-7): DGGITQSPKYLFRKEGQNVTLSCEQNLNHDAMYWYRQDPGQGLRLIYYSQIVNDFQKGDIAEGYSVSREKKESFPLTVTSAQKNPTAFYLCASSAGQQTYEQYFGPGTRLTVT.

This clone has only one observation. CDR3 region: CASSYWPAGGPEQYF. CDR3 in DNA: TGTGCCAGCAGTTATTGGCCAGCGGGAGGACCTGAGCAGTACTTC. The gene calls are TRBV6-5 and TRBJ2-7; 9 nucleotides line up with TRBD2. CDR1 MNHEY and CDR2 SVGAGI come from the germline V gene. The junction had 10 bases not matched to a gene; V was cut back by 3 bases and J by 7 bases. The length of the CDR3 is 15 residues.

The rearrangement links TRBV4-1 to TRBJ1-2; tentative D call: TRBD1 (5 bases). Trimming removed 5 bases from V and 3 bases from J, with 7 bases in between. From germline, CDR1 is MGHRA and CDR2 YSYEKL. CDR3 length: 12 residues. Here the CDR3 DNA reads TGCGCCAGCAGCGGGACTGACTATGGCTACACCTTC. Its translation: CASSGTDYGYTF.

V and J are TRBV13 and TRBJ2-3; D gene ambiguous. CDR3 size: 16 residues. The V and J ends lost 5 bases and 1 base respectively, with 16 bases between them. The germline V gene encodes CDR1 PRHDT and CDR2 FYEKMQ (reference sequence). CDR3 protein: CASSPVGVGGTDTQYF. In DNA, the CDR3 is TGTGCCAGCAGCCCTGTTGGCGTTGGTGGCACAGATACGCAGTATTTT.

A remark on this clone: Other DNA sequences in this specimen translate into the identical CDR3. The genes are TRBV2 and TRBJ2-7; D remains unclear. In germline, CDR1 is SNHLY, CDR2 FYNNEI. The CDR3 covers 12 residues. V lost 3 bases to trimming and J lost 2 bases, with 5 bases between them. The CDR3: CASSDSTYEQYF. The CDR3 bases are TGTGCCAGCAGTGACAGCACCTACGAGCAGTACTTC.